The 31 T cell receptor beta chains in this list originate from one sample, sequenced in a study of blood T cell repertoires in COVID-19. TCRdb's table, derived via immunoSEQ multiplex PCR, lists solely in-frame clones and lacks some. The sample has 150,000 or so clones, roughly nine tenths seen once; the top ten hold 15%. Specimen: peripheral blood. These receptors were taken from a middle-aged woman with acute or convalescent COVID-19.

This clone has just one count. The chain is built from TRBV5-1 and TRBJ2-2, with TRBD1 matching 7 bases. V was clipped by 4 bases and J by 5 bases; unmatched bases: 8. The CDR3 covers 15 residues. The germline V gene encodes CDR1 SGHRS and CDR2 YFSETQ. CDR3 sequence reads: CASSVRDSGTGELFF. CDR3 bases: TGCGCCAGCAGCGTCCGGGACAGTGGTACCGGGGAGCTGTTTTTT.

J is TRBJ1-1 and V is TRBV2; TRBD1 matches at 8 bases. Losses at the gene ends were 2 bases for V and 2 bases for J; bases not matched to a gene: 4. Germline V gene sequence: CDR1 SNHLY, CDR2 FYNNEI. This CDR3 has 15 amino acids. The DNA for the CDR3 is TGTGCCAGCAGTGAATTTCCAGGGGGCAACACTGAAGCTTTCTTT. Translated: CASSEFPGGNTEAFF.

The J gene is TRBJ1-5, the V gene TRBV10-2; TRBD1 matches at 8 bases. V trimming: 4 bases; J trimming: 2 bases; junction bases outside the gene matches: 4. Germline CDR1 and CDR2: WSHSY and SAAADI. The CDR3 length is 15 residues. The CDR3 nucleotides read TGCGCCAGCAGTGCTCCGGGACAGGGCAATCAGCCCCAGCATTTT. As protein: CASSAPGQGNQPQHF.

The gene calls are TRBV19 and TRBJ2-2, with 9 positions matching TRBD1. The CDR3 is 16 residues long. J was trimmed by 5 bases and V by 8 bases; bases with no gene match: 12. CDR1 is LNHDA and CDR2 is SQIVND in the germline V gene (reference sequence). CDR3: CASEGGKDRGTGELFF. DNA of the CDR3: TGTGCCAGTGAAGGGGGGAAGGACAGGGGAACCGGGGAGCTGTTTTTT.

V is TRBV28 and J is TRBJ2-1; the D gene is possibly TRBD1 (5 bases). The CDR3 covers 15 residues. CDR1 is MDHEN and CDR2 is SYDVKM in the germline V gene. Trimming left V 3 bases short and J 4 bases short, with 13 bases between. CDR3 region: CASSFLSQGYNEQFF. CDR3 sequence (DNA): TGTGCCAGCAGTTTTCTTTCCCAGGGTTACAATGAGCAGTTCTTC.

The CDR3 bases are TGTGCCAGCAGTTACTCGGACACGTTCACAGATACGCAGTATTTT. Its translation is CASSYSDTFTDTQYF. The chain combines TRBV6-5 with TRBJ2-3; tentative D call: TRBD1 (5 bases). The length of the CDR3 is 15 residues. Per the germline V gene, CDR1 is MNHEY and CDR2 is SVGAGI. The V end lost 0 bases, the J end lost 2 bases, and 9 bases lay between the germline ends.

This clone was picked up one time. The DNA for the CDR3 is TGTGCCAGCAGCCGGGACAGGCTGAACACCGGGGAGCTGTTTTTT. It translates to CASSRDRLNTGELFF. The gene calls are TRBV11-3 and TRBJ2-2; 8 nucleotides align to TRBD1. The CDR3 is 15 amino acids. Germline trimming cut 5 bases from V and 1 base from J; bases unmatched to any gene: 3. Germline assignment: CDR1 SGHNT and CDR2 YENEEA. The full variable domain, its missing parts supplied by reference TRBV11-3 and TRBJ2-2, is EAGVVQSPRYKIIEKKQPVAFWCNPISGHNTLYWYLQNLGQGPELLIRYENEEAVDDSQLPKDRFSAERLKGVDSTLKIQPAELGDSAVYLCASSRDRLNTGELFFGEGSRLTVL.

The V gene is TRBV11-2, the J gene TRBJ1-5; 7 positions agree with TRBD1. J lost 0 bases, V lost 3 bases, and 2 bases had no gene match. The CDR3 contains 15 residues. From germline, CDR1 is SGHAT and CDR2 FQNNGV. Here the CDR3 DNA reads TGTGCCAGCAGCTTGGGACAGTATAGCAATCAGCCCCAGCATTTT. Translation: CASSLGQYSNQPQHF.

The V call is TRBV10-3, the J call TRBJ1-6, with D perhaps matching TRBD1 (5 bases). Germline CDR1 is ENHRY and CDR2 is SYGVKD. The germline V and J ends were trimmed by 10 bases and 10 bases, with 14 bases remaining between them. The length of the CDR3 is 12 residues. The chain's CDR3 is CASRTGLSPLHF. The DNA for the CDR3 is TGTGCCAGTCGAACAGGTCTCTCACCCCTCCACTTT.

The chain employs TRBV6-1 and TRBJ1-5, with TRBD1 identical over 9 bases. Germline CDR1 is MNHNS and CDR2 is SASEGT. V trimming: 1 base; J trimming: 6 bases; junction bases outside the gene matches: 16. CDR3 length: 19 amino acids. The CDR3 DNA is TGTGCCAGCAGTGAAGTACGGGCCCCCCGGGACAGGGTTACTCAGCCCCAGCATTTT. It encodes CASSEVRAPRDRVTQPQHF.

This clone was recorded a few times. J is TRBJ2-1 and V is TRBV7-9; the D gene is possibly TRBD1 (6 bases). V shed 4 bases and J shed 1 base, with 8 bases lying between them. CDR1 SEHNR and CDR2 FQNEAQ come from the germline V gene (reference sequence). This CDR3 is built from 14 residues. CDR3 DNA: TGTGCCAGCAGCTCTAGGGGGTCCTACAATGAGCAGTTCTTC. Its translation: CASSSRGSYNEQFF.

The V call is TRBV6-4, the J call TRBJ2-1, with 10 positions matching TRBD1. Germline CDR1 reads MRHNA; CDR2 reads SNTAGT. The CDR3 runs to 13 residues. V was clipped by 10 bases and J by 8 bases; unmatched bases: 8. The CDR3 sequence: CAIGTGALDEQFF. CDR3 sequence (DNA): TGTGCCATCGGGACAGGGGCACTTGATGAGCAGTTCTTC.

This chain joins TRBV6-5 and TRBJ1-3; D is uncertain. Per germline, CDR1 MNHEY and CDR2 SVGAGI. CDR3 length: 12 amino acids. Trimming pared 6 bases from V and 0 bases from J, leaving 3 bases between. The chain's CDR3 is CASRSSGNTIYF. CDR3 DNA: TGTGCCAGCAGGAGCTCTGGAAACACCATATATTTT.

This chain connects TRBV3-1 (or the pseudogene TRBV3-2) to TRBJ1-2, with 8 bases matching TRBD1. After removal of 4 bases from V and 8 bases from J, the junction contained 12 bases not matched to a gene. This CDR3 has 15 residues. Looked up from germline, CDR1 is LGHDT and CDR2 is YNNKEL (reference sequence). The CDR3 region has the DNA TGTGCCAGCAGCCCCGGACAGGGAGAAAGGAGCGGCTACACCTTC. Translated, it gives CASSPGQGERSGYTF.

V usage is TRBV5-1 and J usage is TRBJ2-2, with 8 bases lining up with TRBD1. Trimming cost V 7 bases and J 1 base; bases outside gene matches: 3. CDR1 SGHRS and CDR2 YFSETQ come from the germline V gene. The CDR3 extends over 14 amino acids. The CDR3 here is CASAGQVNTGELFF. In DNA form, the CDR3 reads TGCGCCAGCGCGGGACAGGTGAACACCGGGGAGCTGTTTTTT.

This sequence joins TRBV7-9 and TRBJ2-1; TRBD1 matches 9 bases. The CDR3 sequence is 16 residues long. The ends lost 2 bases at V and 2 bases at J; junction bases unmatched: 4. Per the germline V gene, CDR1 is SEHNR and CDR2 is FQNEAQ (reference sequence). CDR3 nucleotides: TGTGCCAGCAGCTTACCGGGACAGGGTACCTACAATGAGCAGTTCTTC. Protein: CASSLPGQGTYNEQFF. The whole variable domain, filled in from reference TRBV7-9 and TRBJ2-1, reads DTGVSQNPRHKITKRGQNVTFRCDPISEHNRLYWYRQTLGQGPEFLTYFQNEAQLEKSRLLSDRFSAERPKGSFSTLEIQRTEQGDSAMYLCASSLPGQGTYNEQFFGPGTRLTVL.

V gene TRBV21-1 combines with J gene TRBJ1-6; TRBD1 was called by the table and not checked on the DNA. TRBV21-1 is shown as a pseudogene. The CDR3 length is 17 residues. CDR3 sequence (DNA): TGTGCCAGCAGCAATTCGGGGACAGGCCGCTATAATTCACCCCTCCACTTT. Translation: CASSNSGTGRYNSPLHF.

This chain connects TRBV6-4 to TRBJ2-2; maybe TRBD2 (6 bases). CDR1 MRHNA and CDR2 SNTAGT come from the germline V gene. V was trimmed by 6 bases and J by 5 bases, leaving 13 bases between them. The CDR3 runs to 14 residues. CDR3 nucleotide sequence: TGTGCCAGCAGGCGGGGCCCCTCGACCGGGGAGCTGTTTTTT. Its protein is CASRRGPSTGELFF.

The chain employs TRBV27 and TRBJ2-7; 7 nucleotides match TRBD1. Trimming at V came to 6 bases and at J to 1 base, leaving 6 bases not matched to a gene. The length of the CDR3 is 14 residues. Germline values: CDR1 MNHEY, CDR2 SMNVEV (reference sequence). The CDR3 DNA reads as TGTGCCAGCAGGGCAGAGGGGGCGTCCTACGAGCAGTACTTC. This gives the protein CASRAEGASYEQYF.

The V gene is TRBV7-3, the J gene TRBJ2-2, with 11 bases aligning to TRBD1. This CDR3 spans 18 amino acids. V dropped 5 bases and J dropped 0; count of bases not matched to a gene: 8. CDR1 and CDR2 (germline): SGHTA, FQGTGA. The CDR3 protein is CASSQADRGRPNTGELFF. The CDR3 nucleotides are TGTGCCAGCAGCCAAGCGGACAGGGGGCGACCGAACACCGGGGAGCTGTTTTTT.

The CDR3: CASSSGGSYNEQFF. CDR3 bases: TGTGCCAGCAGCTCCGGGGGCTCCTACAATGAGCAGTTCTTC. The chain recombines TRBV11-3 with TRBJ2-1, with D possibly being TRBD2 (6 bases). Germline lookup yields CDR1 SGHNT and CDR2 YENEEA. The CDR3 totals 14 residues. Trimming cost V 4 bases and J 0 bases, with 7 bases left between them. Combining the CDR3 with reference TRBV11-3 and TRBJ2-1 gives the whole variable domain EAGVVQSPRYKIIEKKQPVAFWCNPISGHNTLYWYLQNLGQGPELLIRYENEEAVDDSQLPKDRFSAERLKGVDSTLKIQPAELGDSAVYLCASSSGGSYNEQFFGPGTRLTVL.

The V gene is TRBV9, the J gene TRBJ2-3, with 9 bases that match TRBD1. The CDR3 covers 17 residues. J lost 3 bases, V lost 0 bases, and 8 bases had no gene match. Germline V gene lookup returns CDR1 SGDLS and CDR2 YYNGEE. CDR3: CASSVESGTGITDTQYF. CDR3 DNA sequence: TGTGCCAGCAGCGTAGAATCGGGGACAGGGATAACAGATACGCAGTATTTT. Full variable domain (rest looked up from reference TRBV9 and TRBJ2-3): DSGVTQTPKHLITATGQRVTLRCSPRSGDLSVYWYQQSLDQGLQFLIQYYNGEERAKGNILERFSAQQFPDLHSELNLSSLELGDSALYFCASSVESGTGITDTQYFGPGTRLTVL.

This clone was counted a single time. The rearrangement joins TRBV19 to TRBJ2-7; TRBD1 is a possible D gene (5 bases). CDR1 is LNHDA, CDR2 SQIVND, per germline (reference sequence). The V end was cut by 5 bases, the J end by 0 bases, with 8 bases between. This CDR3 contains 13 residues. CDR3 region: CASSAGLSYEQYF. The CDR3 DNA reads TGTGCCAGTAGTGCAGGGCTCTCCTACGAGCAGTACTTC.

The chain employs TRBV5-5 and TRBJ2-3; 9 bases line up with TRBD1. The germline V gene encodes CDR1 SGHKS and CDR2 YYEKEE (reference sequence). V lost 2 bases, J lost 4 bases, and 5 bases stayed unmatched. CDR3 size: 15 residues. The CDR3 DNA is TGTGCCAGCAGCTTCGGGACAGGGCCTGCAGATACGCAGTATTTT. Encoded protein: CASSFGTGPADTQYF.

This chain links TRBV7-9 with TRBJ2-1, with 7 nucleotides matching TRBD2. Germline lookup yields CDR1 SEHNR and CDR2 FQNEAQ (reference sequence). Germline trimming cut 4 bases from V and 3 bases from J; bases unmatched to any gene: 6. The CDR3 totals 15 residues. The CDR3 protein is CASSSPSGRYNEQFF. The CDR3 bases are TGTGCCAGCAGCTCGCCTAGCGGTCGCTACAATGAGCAGTTCTTC.

CDR3 sequence reads: CASNRRLGLEQFF. In DNA form, the CDR3 reads TGTGCCAGCAACCGGAGACTAGGATTGGAGCAGTTCTTC. The chain joins TRBV7-2 to TRBJ2-1; D perhaps matches TRBD2 (6 bases). The germline gives CDR1 SGHTA, CDR2 FQGNSA. The CDR3 spans 13 residues. V gave up 7 bases and J gave up 10 bases, with 17 bases separating them.

The rearrangement uses TRBV11-2 and TRBJ2-3; 7 bases are a match to TRBD1. Germline CDR1 and CDR2: SGHAT and FQNNGV. The CDR3 runs to 17 residues. V gave up 3 bases and J gave up 6 bases; unmatched junction bases: 15. CDR3 protein: CASSFSSGAGGIDTQYF. The DNA of the CDR3 is TGTGCCAGCAGCTTCTCCTCCGGCGCAGGGGGTATCGATACGCAGTATTTT. The full variable domain, its missing parts supplied by reference TRBV11-2 and TRBJ2-3, is EAGVAQSPRYKIIEKRQSVAFWCNPISGHATLYWYQQILGQGPKLLIQFQNNGVVDDSQLPKDRFSAERLKGVDSTLKIQPAKLEDSAVYLCASSFSSGAGGIDTQYFGPGTRLTVL.

V usage is TRBV11-2 and J usage is TRBJ1-1; 7 bases line up with TRBD1. The CDR3 sequence is 17 residues long. J was trimmed by 1 base and V by 4 bases; bases with no gene match: 12. The germline gives CDR1 SGHAT, CDR2 FQNNGV. CDR3 sequence: CASSYSIFRGRNTEAFF. The CDR3 DNA reads as TGTGCCAGCAGCTATAGTATTTTCAGGGGGAGGAACACTGAAGCTTTCTTT.

This sequence joins TRBV21-1 and TRBJ2-7; the D segment call TRBD2 is taken from the table without a DNA check. TRBV21-1 constitutes a pseudogene. There are 12 residues in the CDR3. The CDR3 sequence is CASSLGTLEQYF. The DNA for the CDR3 is TGTGCCAGCAGCCTCGGGACTCTCGAGCAGTACTTC.

The chain combines TRBV5-1 with TRBJ2-7, with D possibly matching TRBD2 (5 bases). Germline CDR1 and CDR2: SGHRS and YFSETQ. Between the trimmed V and J ends, which lost 0 bases and 6 bases, there was a span of 16 bases. There are 15 residues in the CDR3. The CDR3: CASSLDRILVPEQYF. The CDR3 coding sequence is TGCGCCAGCAGCTTGGATAGAATACTAGTTCCCGAGCAGTACTTC.

In nucleotides, the CDR3 is TGTGCCAGCAGCCCCCTCCCAAGTACAGGGTATGGCTACACCTTC. Translated, it gives CASSPLPSTGYGYTF. V gene TRBV6-2 or TRBV6-3 combines with J gene TRBJ1-2, with D perhaps TRBD1 (6 bases). Trimming left V 6 bases short and J 5 bases short, with 19 bases between. This CDR3 has 15 amino acids. CDR1 and CDR2 from the germline V gene are MNHEY and SVGEGT.